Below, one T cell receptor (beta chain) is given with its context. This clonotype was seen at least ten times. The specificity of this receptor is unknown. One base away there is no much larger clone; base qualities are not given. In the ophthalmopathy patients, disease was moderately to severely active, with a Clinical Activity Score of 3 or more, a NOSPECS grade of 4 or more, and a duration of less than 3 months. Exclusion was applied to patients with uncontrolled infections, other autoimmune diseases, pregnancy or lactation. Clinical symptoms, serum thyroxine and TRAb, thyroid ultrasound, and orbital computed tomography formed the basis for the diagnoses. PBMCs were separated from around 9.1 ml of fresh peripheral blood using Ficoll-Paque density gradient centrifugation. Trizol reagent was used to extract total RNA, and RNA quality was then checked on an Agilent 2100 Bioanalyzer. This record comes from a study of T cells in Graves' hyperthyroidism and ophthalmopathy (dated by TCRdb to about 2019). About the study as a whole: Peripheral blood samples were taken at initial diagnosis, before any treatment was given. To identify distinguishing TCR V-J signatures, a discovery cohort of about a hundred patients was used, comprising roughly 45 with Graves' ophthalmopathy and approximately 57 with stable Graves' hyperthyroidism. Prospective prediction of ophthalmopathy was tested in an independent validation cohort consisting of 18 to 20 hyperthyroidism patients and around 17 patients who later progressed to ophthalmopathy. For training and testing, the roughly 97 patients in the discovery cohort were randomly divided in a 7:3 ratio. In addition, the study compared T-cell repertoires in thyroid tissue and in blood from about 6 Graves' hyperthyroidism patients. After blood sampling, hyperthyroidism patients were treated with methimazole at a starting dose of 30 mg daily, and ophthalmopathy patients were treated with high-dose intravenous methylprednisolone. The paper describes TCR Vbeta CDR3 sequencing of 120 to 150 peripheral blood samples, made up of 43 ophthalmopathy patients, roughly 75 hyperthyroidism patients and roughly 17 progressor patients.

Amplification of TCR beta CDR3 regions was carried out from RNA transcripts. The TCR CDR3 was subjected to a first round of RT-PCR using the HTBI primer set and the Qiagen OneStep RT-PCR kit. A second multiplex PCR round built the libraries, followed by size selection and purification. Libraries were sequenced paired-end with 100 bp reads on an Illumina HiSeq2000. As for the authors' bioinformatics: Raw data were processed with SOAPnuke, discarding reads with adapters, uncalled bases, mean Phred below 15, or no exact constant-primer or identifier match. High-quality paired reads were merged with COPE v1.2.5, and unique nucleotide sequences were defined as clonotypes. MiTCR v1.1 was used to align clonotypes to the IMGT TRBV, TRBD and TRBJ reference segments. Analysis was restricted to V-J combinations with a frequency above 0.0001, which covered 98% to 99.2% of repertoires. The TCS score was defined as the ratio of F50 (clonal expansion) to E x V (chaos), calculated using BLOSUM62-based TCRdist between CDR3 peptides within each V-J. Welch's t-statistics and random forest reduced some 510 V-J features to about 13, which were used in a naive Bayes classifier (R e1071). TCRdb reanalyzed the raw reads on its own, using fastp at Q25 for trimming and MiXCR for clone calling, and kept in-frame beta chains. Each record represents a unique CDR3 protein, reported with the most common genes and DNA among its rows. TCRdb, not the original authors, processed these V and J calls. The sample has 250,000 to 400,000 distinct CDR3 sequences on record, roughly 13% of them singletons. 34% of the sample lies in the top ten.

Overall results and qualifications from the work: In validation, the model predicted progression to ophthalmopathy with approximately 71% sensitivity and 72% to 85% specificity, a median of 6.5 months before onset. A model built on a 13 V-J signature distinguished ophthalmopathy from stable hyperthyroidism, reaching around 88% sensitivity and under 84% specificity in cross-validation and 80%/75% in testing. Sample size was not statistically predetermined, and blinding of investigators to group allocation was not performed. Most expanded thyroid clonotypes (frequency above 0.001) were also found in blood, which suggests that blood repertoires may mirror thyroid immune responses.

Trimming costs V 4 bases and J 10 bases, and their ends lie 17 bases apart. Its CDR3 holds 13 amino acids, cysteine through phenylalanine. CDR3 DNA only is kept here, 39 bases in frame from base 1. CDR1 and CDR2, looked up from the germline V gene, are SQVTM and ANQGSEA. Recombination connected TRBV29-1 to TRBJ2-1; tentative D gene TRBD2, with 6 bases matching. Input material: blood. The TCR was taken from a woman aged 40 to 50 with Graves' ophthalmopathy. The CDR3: CSVASLAVGEQFF. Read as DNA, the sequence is TGCAGCGTTGCGAGTTTAGCGGTGGGAGAGCAGTTCTTC.